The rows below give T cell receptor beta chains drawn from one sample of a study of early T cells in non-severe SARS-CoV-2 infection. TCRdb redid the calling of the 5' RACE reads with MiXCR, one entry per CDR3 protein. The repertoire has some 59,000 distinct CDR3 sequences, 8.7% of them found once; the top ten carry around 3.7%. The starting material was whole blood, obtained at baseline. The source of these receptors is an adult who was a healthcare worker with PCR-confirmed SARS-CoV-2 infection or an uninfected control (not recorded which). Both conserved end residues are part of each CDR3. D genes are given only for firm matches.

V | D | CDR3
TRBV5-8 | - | CASSPGQGGPYEQYF
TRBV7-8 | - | CASSLKGRNQPQHF
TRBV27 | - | CASSTLRQGLTGANVLTF
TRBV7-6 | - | CASSREAWDAEAFF
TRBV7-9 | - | CASSIGTITADTQYF
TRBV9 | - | CASSVLEGGTDTQYF
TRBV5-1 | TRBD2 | CASSLSLADYNEQFF
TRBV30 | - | CAWTKPLQRANTGELFF
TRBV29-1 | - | CSVAIQPGANTEAFF
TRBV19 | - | CASSFQTKNGYTGELFF
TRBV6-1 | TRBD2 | CASSPSGVVYNEQFF
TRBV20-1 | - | CSARHPNNEQFF
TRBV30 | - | CAWTGRDAGLHF
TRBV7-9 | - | CASKGSQETQYF
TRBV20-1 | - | CSASTPYTGELFF
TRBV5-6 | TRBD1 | CASSLEGAPYEQYF
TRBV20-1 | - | CSARVYSNQPQHF
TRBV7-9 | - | CASSWKENTEAFF
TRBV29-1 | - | CSIRQNFYEQYF
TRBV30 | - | CAWSRGPSSSQFF
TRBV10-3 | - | CAISETGQGSYEQYF
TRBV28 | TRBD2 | CASSPPAGGGWLETQYF
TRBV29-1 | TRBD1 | CSVDLTGDGYTF
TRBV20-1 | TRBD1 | CSGGDSGGLYNEQFF
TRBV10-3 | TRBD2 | CAISESDWGGSTDTQYF
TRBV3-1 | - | CASSPREANTEAFF